This entry features one T cell receptor (beta chain) sequence. These data are taken from a study of CD8 T cells in Susac syndrome. Sequencing of TCR beta, carried out with a high-throughput approach, was applied to CD8+ and CD4+ T cells from the blood. An input of roughly 0.5 to 1 ug of RNA was subjected to reverse transcription using random hexamers. An immunoSEQ multiplex PCR generated amplified TCR beta CDR3 products spanning 54 Vbeta and 13 Jbeta. TCRdb re-analysed the immunoSEQ multiplex PCR reads in MiXCR, keeping a single row per CDR3 protein. Of 130,000 or so distinct CDR3 sequences in the sample, 95% are singletons; the top ten hold about 0.11%. The sequenced material came from CD4+ T cells from PBMCs. The receptor comes from a human donor with multiple sclerosis.

The CDR3 protein is CASINEGLTYEQYF. The DNA of the CDR3 is TGTGCCAGCATTAACGAAGGGTTGACCTACGAGCAGTACTTC. The chain couples TRBV6-1 to TRBJ2-7, with D unresolved. CDR3 length: 14 residues. CDR1 and CDR2 (germline): MNHNS, SASEGT. The V gene lost 7 bases and the J gene lost 2 bases, with 15 bases spanning the gap.